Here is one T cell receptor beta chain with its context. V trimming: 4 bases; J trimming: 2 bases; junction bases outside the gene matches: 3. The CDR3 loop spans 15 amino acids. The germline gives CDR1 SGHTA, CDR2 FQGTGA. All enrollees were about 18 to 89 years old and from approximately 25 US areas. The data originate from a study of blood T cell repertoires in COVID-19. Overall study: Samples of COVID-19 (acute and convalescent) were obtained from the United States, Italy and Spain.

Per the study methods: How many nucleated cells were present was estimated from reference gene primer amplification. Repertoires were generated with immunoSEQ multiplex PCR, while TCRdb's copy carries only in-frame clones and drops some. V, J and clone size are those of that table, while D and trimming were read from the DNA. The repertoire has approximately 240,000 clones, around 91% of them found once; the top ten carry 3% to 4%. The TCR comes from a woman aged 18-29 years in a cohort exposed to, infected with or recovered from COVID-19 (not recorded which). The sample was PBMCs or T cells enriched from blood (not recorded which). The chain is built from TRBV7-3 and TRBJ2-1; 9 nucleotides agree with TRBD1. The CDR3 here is CASSYDRGTYNEQFF. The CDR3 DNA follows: TGTGCCAGCAGCTATGACAGGGGGACCTACAATGAGCAGTTCTTC.